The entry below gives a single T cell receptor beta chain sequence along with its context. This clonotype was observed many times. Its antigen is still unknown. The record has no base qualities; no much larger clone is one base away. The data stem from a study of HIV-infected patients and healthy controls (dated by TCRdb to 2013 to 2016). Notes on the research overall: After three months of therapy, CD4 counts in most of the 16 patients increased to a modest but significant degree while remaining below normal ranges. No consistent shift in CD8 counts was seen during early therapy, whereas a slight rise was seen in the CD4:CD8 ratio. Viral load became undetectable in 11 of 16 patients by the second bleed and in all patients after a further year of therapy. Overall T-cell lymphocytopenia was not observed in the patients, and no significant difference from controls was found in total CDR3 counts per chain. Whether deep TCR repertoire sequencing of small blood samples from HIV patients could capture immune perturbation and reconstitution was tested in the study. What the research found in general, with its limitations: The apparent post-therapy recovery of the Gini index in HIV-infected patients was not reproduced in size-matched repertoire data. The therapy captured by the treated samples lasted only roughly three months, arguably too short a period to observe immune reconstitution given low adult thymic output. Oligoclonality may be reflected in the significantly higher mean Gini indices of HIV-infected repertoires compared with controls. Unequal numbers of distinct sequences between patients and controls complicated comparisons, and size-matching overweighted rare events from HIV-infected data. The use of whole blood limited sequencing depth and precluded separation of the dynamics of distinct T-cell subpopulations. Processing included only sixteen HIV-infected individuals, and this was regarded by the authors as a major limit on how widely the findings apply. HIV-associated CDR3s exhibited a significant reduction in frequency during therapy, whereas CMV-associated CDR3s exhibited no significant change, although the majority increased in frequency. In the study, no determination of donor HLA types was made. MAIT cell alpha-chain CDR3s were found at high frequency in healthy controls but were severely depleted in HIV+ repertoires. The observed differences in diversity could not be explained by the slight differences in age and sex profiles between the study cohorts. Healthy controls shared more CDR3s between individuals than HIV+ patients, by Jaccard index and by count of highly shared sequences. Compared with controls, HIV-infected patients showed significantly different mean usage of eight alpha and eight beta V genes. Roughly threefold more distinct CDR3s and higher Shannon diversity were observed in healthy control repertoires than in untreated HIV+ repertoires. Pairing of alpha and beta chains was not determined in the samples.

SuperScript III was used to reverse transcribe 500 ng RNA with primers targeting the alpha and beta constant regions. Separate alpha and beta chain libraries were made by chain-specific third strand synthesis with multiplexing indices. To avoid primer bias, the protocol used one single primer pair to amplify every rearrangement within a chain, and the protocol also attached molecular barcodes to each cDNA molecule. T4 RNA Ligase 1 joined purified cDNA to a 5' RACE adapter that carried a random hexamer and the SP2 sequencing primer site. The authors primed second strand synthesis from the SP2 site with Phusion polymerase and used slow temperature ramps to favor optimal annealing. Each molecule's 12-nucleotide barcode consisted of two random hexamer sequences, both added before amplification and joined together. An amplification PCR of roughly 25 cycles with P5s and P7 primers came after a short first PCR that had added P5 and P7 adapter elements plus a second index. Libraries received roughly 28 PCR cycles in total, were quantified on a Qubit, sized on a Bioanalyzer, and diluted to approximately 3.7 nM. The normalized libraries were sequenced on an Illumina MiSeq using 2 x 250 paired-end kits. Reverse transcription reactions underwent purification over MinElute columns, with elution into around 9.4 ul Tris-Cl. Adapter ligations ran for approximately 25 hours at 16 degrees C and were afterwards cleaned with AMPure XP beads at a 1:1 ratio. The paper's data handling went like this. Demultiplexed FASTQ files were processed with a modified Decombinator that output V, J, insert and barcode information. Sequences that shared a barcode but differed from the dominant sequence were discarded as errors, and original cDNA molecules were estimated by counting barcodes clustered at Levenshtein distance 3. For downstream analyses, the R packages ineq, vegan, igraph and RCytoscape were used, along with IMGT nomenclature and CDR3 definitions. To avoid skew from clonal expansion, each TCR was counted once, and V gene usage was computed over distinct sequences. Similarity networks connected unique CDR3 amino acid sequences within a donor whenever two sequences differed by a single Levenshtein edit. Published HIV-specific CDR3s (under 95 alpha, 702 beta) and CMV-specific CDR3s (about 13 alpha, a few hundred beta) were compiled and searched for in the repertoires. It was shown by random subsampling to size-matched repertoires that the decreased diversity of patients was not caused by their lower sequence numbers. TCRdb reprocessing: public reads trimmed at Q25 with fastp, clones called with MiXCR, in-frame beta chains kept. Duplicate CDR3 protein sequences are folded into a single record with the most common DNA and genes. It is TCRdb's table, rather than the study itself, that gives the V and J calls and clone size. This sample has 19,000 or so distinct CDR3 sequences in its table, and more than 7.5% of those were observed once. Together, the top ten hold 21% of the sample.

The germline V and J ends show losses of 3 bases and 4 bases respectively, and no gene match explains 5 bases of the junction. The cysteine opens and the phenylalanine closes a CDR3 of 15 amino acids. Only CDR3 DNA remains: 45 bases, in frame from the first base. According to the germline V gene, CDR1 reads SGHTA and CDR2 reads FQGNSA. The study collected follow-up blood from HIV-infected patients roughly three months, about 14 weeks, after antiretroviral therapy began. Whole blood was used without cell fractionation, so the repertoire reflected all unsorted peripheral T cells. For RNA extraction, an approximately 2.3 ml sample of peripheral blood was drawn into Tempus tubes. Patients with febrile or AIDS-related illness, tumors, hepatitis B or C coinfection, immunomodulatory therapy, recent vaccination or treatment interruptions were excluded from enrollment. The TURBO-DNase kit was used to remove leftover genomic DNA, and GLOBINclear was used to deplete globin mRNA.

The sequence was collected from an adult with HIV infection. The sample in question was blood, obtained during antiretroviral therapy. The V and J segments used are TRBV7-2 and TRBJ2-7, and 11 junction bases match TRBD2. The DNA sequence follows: TGTGCCAGCAGCTTTAGCGGGGGGGGCGGATACGAGCAGTACTTC. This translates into CASSFSGGGGYEQYF.